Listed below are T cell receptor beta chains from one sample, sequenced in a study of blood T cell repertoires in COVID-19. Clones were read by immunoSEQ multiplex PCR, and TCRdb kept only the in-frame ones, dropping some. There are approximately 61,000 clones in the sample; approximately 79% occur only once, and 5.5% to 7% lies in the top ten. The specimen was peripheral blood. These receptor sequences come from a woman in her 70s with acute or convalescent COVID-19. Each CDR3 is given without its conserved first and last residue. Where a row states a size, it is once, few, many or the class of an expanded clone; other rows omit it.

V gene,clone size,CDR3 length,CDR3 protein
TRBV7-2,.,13,ASSVGTGYNYGYT
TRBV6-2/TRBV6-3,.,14,ASSRGTSGSLHEQY
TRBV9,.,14,ASSVATSGDQETQY
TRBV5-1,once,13,ASSEEGTGIRAQY
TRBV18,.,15,ASSHPGQPNSGNTIY
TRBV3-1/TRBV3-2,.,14,ASSQATGGRGNTIY
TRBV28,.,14,ASSTRLAGAPYEQY
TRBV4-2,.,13,ASSLGQGGTYEQY
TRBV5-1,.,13,ASSRDGLSSYEQY
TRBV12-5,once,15,ASGARRGGTSTDTQY
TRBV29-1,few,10,SFSGGDEKLF
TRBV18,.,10,ASRAASDTIY
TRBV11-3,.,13,ASSLMGGPYNEQF
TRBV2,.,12,ASSREGQGAEAF
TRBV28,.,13,AINPPTARRTEAF
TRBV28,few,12,ASRETRDLSEAF
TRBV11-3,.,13,ASSSEMYRVDEQF
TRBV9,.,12,ASSWGQTTDTQY
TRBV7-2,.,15,ASSWTSGEPRVATQY
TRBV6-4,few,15,ASREHNLNRGTGGYT
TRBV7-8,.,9,ASSRYYEQY
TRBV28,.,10,ASSSSGRGMH
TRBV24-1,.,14,ATSAPSGGGLETQY
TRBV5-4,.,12,ASSLGQGDYGYT
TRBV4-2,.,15,ASSHVLGLREGQKLF
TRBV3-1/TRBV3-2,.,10,ASRDGLDEAF
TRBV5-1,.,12,ASSLQTNQETQY
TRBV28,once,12,ASSLSGVGQPQH
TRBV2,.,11,ASSEDSGETQY
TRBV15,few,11,ATSIWTGYEQY
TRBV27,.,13,ASSFKPQGAYEQY
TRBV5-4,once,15,ASSLGPGGGPQETQY
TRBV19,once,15,ASSFRGKGAPFQPQH
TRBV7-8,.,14,ASSLARLAANNEQF
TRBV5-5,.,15,ASSLVTVGQGSYEQY
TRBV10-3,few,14,AISESLGEGSTEAF
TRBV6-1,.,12,ASSEGSGVQTQY
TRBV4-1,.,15,ASSQAPSGGAEETQY
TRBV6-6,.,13,ASSSQDTSDQPQH
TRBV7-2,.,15,ASSLAAGGGPGNEQF
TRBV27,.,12,ASSPQGINEKLF
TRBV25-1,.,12,ASSVKQGAGGYT
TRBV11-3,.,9,ASSLQETQY
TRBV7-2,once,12,ASSPRWEYNEQF
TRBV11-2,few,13,ASSLYTGKGAEQF
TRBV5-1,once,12,ASSLGGGADIQY
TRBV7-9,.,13,ASSPDRGRNTEAF
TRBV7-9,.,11,ASTSGSNQPQH
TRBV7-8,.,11,ASSLTGNTEAF
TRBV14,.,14,ASSHLQTGITDTQY
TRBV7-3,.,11,ASSRDRDTEAF
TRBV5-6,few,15,ASSLARGGRGNTEAF
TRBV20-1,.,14,SASAVWLRSGETQY
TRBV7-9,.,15,ASSLVLATSGVYEQF
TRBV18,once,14,ASSPRPEVQQETQY
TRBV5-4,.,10,ASSLSVDEQF
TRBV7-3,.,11,ASSLTPGLEQY
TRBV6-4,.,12,ASSDGLAGSTQY
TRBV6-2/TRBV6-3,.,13,ASSPQGAGAYEQY